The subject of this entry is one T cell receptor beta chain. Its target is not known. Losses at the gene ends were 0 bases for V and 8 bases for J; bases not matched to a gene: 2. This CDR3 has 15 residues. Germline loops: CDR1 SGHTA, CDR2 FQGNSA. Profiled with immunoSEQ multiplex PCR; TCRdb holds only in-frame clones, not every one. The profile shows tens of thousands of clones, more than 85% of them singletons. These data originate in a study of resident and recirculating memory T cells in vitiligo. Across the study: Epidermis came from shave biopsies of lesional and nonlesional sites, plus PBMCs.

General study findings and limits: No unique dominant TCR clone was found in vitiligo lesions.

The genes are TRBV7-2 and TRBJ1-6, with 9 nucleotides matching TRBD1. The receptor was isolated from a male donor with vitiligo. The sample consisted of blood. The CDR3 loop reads CASSLAGTGHSPLHF. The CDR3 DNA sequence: TGTGCCAGCAGCTTAGCGGGGACAGGGCATTCACCCCTCCACTTT.